Each of the 2 T cell receptor beta chains below was sequenced from the same sample in a study of T cell repertoires in cytomegalovirus infection. TCRdb reprocessed the reads via MiXCR and lists one record per CDR3 protein. The table shows almost 500,000 distinct CDR3 sequences, with about 11% occurring only once. What was sequenced was PBMCs. The receptors were sampled from a human donor in good health (CMV status not recorded). Some clones in this sample may be carry-over from other donors' samples.

The sample holds many counts of this clonotype. The chain couples TRBV11-3 to TRBJ1-1; perhaps TRBD1 as D (5 bases). Germline values: CDR1 SGHNT, CDR2 YENEEA. V lost 3 bases, J lost 1 base, and 21 bases lay in between. The CDR3 has 18 amino acids. CDR3 coding DNA: TGTGCCAGCAGCTTGTATAAAGGGGTAGGTAAATCGAACACTGAAGCTTTCTTT. It yields the protein CASSLYKGVGKSNTEAFF.

The table lists this clonotype with many counts. The rearrangement joins TRBV6-6 to TRBJ1-2, with TRBD1 matching 10 bases. Losses at the gene ends were 5 bases for V and 6 bases for J; bases not matched to a gene: 6. Germline CDR1 is MNHNY and CDR2 is SVGAGI (reference sequence). The length of the CDR3 is 14 residues. CDR3 residues: CASSRTGGEDGYTF. DNA for the CDR3: TGTGCCAGCAGTCGGACAGGGGGTGAGGATGGCTACACCTTC.